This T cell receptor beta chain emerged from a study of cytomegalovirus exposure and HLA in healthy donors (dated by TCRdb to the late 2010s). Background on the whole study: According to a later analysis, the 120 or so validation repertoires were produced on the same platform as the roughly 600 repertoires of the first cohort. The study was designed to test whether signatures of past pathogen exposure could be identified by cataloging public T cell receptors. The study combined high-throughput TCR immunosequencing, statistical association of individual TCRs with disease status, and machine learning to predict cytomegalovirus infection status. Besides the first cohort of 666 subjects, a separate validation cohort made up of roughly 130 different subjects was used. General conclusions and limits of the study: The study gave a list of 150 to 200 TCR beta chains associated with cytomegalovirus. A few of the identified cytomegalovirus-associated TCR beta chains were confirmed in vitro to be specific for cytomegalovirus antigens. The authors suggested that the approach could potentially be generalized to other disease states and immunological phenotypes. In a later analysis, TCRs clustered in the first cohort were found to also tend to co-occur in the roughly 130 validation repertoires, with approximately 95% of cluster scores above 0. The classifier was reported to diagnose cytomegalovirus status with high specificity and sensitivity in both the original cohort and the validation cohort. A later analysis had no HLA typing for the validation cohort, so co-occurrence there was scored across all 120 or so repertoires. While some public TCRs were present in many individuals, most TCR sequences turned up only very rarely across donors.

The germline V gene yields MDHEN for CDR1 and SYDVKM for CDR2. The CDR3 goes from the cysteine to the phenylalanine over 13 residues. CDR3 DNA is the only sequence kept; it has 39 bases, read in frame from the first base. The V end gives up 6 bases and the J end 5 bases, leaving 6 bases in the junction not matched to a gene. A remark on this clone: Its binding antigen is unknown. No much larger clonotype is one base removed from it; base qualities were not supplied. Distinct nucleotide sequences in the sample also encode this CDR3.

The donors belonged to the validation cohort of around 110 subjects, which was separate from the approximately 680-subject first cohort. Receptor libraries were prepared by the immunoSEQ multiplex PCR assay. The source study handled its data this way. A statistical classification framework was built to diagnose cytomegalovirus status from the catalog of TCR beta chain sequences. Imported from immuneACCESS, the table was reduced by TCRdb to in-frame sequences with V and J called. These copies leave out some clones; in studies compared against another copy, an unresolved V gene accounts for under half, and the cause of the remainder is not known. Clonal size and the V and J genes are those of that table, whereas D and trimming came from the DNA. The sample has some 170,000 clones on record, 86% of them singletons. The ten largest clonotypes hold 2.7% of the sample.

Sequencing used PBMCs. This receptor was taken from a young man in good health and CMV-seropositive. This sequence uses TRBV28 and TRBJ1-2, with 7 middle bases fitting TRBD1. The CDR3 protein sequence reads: CASSLGQSYGYTF. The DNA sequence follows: TGTGCCAGCAGCCTGGGACAGAGTTATGGCTACACCTTC.